This is a list of T cell receptor beta chains from one sample in a study of cytomegalovirus exposure and HLA in healthy donors. Sequenced by immunoSEQ multiplex PCR; TCRdb stores in-frame clones only, minus some. Of approximately 220,000 clones in the sample, 80% to 90% were seen once. The material sequenced was PBMCs. These receptors came from a man aged 18 to 29 in good health and CMV-seronegative. The CDR3 runs from the conserved cysteine through the conserved F or W. A D gene is named only where the DNA matches it firmly. Some rows mark clone size as missing; the rest say once, few, many or name a class of expanded clone.

cdr3_length clone_size j_call v_call d_call cdr3_aa cdr3_nt
13 NA TRBJ1-1 TRBV5-1 NA CASRMESRTEAFF TGCGCCAGCAGGATGGAGAGTCGGACTGAAGCTTTCTTT
14 NA TRBJ1-1 TRBV2 NA CASSEVRDDTEAFF TGTGCCAGCAGTGAAGTCAGGGATGACACTGAAGCTTTCTTT
14 NA TRBJ2-1 TRBV7-2 NA CASSFRSGSDEQFF TGTGCCAGCAGCTTCCGATCGGGGAGCGATGAGCAGTTCTTC
11 NA TRBJ1-5 TRBV20-1 NA CSASQNQPQHF TGCAGTGCTAGCCAAAATCAGCCCCAGCATTTT
14 NA TRBJ1-1 TRBV7-2 NA CASRYYRESTEAFF TGTGCCAGCAGATATTACAGGGAGAGCACTGAAGCTTTCTTT
16 NA TRBJ1-3 TRBV28 NA CASISPGSFSGNTIYF TGTGCCAGCATTTCCCCAGGGTCCTTCTCTGGAAACACCATATATTTT
14 NA TRBJ2-4 TRBV4-3 TRBD2 CASSQEGLAHIQYF TGCGCCAGCAGCCAAGAAGGACTAGCCCACATTCAGTACTTC
17 NA TRBJ2-3 TRBV7-6 TRBD2 CASSLAAPSGSTDTQYF TGTGCCAGCAGCTTAGCGGCCCCTAGCGGGAGCACAGATACGCAGTATTTT
17 few TRBJ2-5 TRBV6-1 TRBD1 CASSELRPGQGKETQYF TGTGCCAGCAGTGAACTCCGGCCGGGACAGGGTAAAGAGACCCAGTACTTC
13 NA TRBJ2-1 TRBV27 TRBD2 CATTSGSDNEQFF TGTGCCACGACTAGCGGGAGTGACAATGAGCAGTTCTTC
12 NA TRBJ2-2 TRBV6-1 NA CASSGQAGELFF TGTGCCAGCAGTGGACAGGCCGGGGAGCTGTTTTTT
16 NA TRBJ2-2 TRBV5-8 TRBD1 CASSGLGTGDTGELFF TGTGCCAGCAGCGGCCTCGGGACAGGCGACACCGGGGAGCTGTTTTTT
13 NA TRBJ1-4 TRBV6-5 NA CASSSLSGEKLFF TGTGCCAGCAGCTCGCTATCCGGGGAAAAACTGTTTTTT
15 NA TRBJ2-3 TRBV7-2 TRBD2 CASSLMGLAGDPENF TGTGCCAGCAGCTTAATGGGACTAGCGGGAGACCCGGAGAATTTT
15 few TRBJ2-7 TRBV7-2 TRBD2 CASRSSLAGTYEQYF TGTGCCAGCAGATCGTCCTTAGCGGGTACCTACGAGCAGTACTTC
12 NA TRBJ2-7 TRBV19 TRBD1 CASGTGAYEQYF TGTGCCAGTGGTACAGGGGCCTACGAGCAGTACTTC
16 NA TRBJ2-1 TRBV27 TRBD2 CASSRTSVRLYNEQFF TGTGCCAGCAGTCGGACTAGCGTAAGGCTTTACAATGAGCAGTTCTTC
15 NA TRBJ1-2 TRBV29-1 NA CSATSPGDNYYGYTF TGCAGCGCCACCTCCCCGGGAGACAATTACTATGGCTACACCTTC
13 NA TRBJ2-7 TRBV7-8 NA CASSWDISYEQYF TGTGCCAGCAGCTGGGACATCTCCTACGAGCAGTACTTC
14 NA TRBJ1-2 TRBV27 NA CASSFAGITYGYTF TGTGCCAGCAGTTTTGCAGGGATCACCTATGGCTACACCTTC
15 NA TRBJ2-3 TRBV6-5 TRBD2 CASALAGGIVDTQYF TGTGCCAGCGCTCTAGCGGGGGGAATTGTTGATACGCAGTATTTT
14 NA TRBJ2-7 TRBV21-1 NA CASSKPGLPYEQYF TGTGCCAGCAGCAAACCGGGACTACCTTACGAGCAGTACTTC
17 NA TRBJ2-2 TRBV11-3 NA CASSPSGWGRYTGELFF TGTGCCAGCAGCCCAAGTGGGTGGGGCAGATACACCGGGGAGCTGTTTTTT
16 NA TRBJ2-5 TRBV6-6 TRBD2 CASWSSGGTIKETQYF TGTGCCAGCTGGTCTAGCGGGGGGACCATTAAAGAGACCCAGTACTTC
14 NA TRBJ2-1 TRBV7-9 NA CAQTQRTEDNEQFF TGTGCCCAAACCCAAAGGACAGAAGACAATGAGCAGTTCTTC
15 NA TRBJ1-2 TRBV4-3 NA CASSQDAASNYGYTF TGCGCCAGCAGCCAAGATGCAGCGTCTAACTATGGCTACACCTTC
14 NA TRBJ1-2 TRBV28 NA CASTPGEDYYGYTF TGTGCCAGCACTCCGGGGGAGGATTACTATGGCTACACCTTC
15 NA TRBJ2-1 TRBV6-1 TRBD2 CASRIQRGGLHEQFF TGTGCCAGCCGGATACAGCGGGGGGGCCTGCATGAGCAGTTCTTC
15 NA TRBJ1-5 TRBV2 TRBD1 CASRPDTGGHQPQHF TGTGCCAGCAGACCCGATACAGGGGGCCACCAGCCCCAGCATTTT
14 NA TRBJ2-1 TRBV28 TRBD1 CASSLTGGRNEQFF TGTGCCAGCAGTTTGACAGGGGGCAGGAATGAGCAGTTCTTC
14 NA TRBJ2-2 TRBV4-1 TRBD2 CASSQVGGAGELFF TGCGCCAGCAGCCAAGTTGGGGGGGCCGGGGAGCTGTTTTTT
14 few TRBJ1-3 TRBV5-1 NA CASSVDISGNTIYF TGCGCCAGCAGCGTGGACATCTCTGGAAACACCATATATTTT
17 NA TRBJ1-2 TRBV19 TRBD1 CASSSDREISSNYGYTF TGTGCCAGTAGTTCGGACAGGGAAATTTCCTCTAACTATGGCTACACCTTC
11 NA TRBJ1-2 TRBV30 TRBD1 CAARGPSGYTF TGTGCCGCCAGGGGGCCGAGTGGCTACACCTTC
13 NA TRBJ1-1 TRBV7-2 NA CASSSVSWQGAFF TGTGCCAGCAGCTCAGTTTCTTGGCAGGGAGCTTTCTTT
15 few TRBJ2-7 TRBV15 TRBD1 CATSRDPTGAYEQYF TGTGCCACCAGCAGAGATCCGACAGGGGCCTACGAGCAGTACTTC